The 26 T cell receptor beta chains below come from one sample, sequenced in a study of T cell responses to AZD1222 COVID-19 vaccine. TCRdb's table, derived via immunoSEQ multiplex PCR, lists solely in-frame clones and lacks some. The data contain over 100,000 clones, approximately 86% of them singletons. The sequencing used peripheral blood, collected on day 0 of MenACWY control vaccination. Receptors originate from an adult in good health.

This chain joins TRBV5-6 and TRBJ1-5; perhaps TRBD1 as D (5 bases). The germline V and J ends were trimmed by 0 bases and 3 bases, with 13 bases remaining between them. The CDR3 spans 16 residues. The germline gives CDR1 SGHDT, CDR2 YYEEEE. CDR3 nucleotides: TGTGCCAGCAGCTTGGTCGAGACAGTCAACAATCAGCCCCAGCATTTT. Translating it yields CASSLVETVNNQPQHF.

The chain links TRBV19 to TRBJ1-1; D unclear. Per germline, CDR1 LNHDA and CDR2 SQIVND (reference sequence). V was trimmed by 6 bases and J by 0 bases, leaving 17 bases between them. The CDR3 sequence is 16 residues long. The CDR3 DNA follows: TGTGCCAGTAGGATGCACCAGGTAGGGATGAACACTGAAGCTTTCTTT. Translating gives CASRMHQVGMNTEAFF.

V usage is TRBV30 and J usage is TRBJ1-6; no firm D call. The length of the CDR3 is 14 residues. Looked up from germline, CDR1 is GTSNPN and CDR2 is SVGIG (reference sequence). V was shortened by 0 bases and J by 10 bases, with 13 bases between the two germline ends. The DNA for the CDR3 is TGTGCCTGGAGTGTAACGGCAGGTGGCTCACCCCTCCACTTT. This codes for CAWSVTAGGSPLHF.

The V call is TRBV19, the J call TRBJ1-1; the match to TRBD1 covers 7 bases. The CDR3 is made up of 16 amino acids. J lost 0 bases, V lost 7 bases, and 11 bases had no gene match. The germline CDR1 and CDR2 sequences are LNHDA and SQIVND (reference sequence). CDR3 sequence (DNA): TGTGCCAGTACCCTCGCTTCGGGACAGATGAACACTGAAGCTTTCTTT. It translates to CASTLASGQMNTEAFF.

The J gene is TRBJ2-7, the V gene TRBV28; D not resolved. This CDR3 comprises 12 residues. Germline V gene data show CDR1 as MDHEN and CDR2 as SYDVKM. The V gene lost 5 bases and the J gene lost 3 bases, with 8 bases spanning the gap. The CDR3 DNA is TGTGCCAGCAGTACCTCCAACTACGAGCAGTACTTC. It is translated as CASSTSNYEQYF.

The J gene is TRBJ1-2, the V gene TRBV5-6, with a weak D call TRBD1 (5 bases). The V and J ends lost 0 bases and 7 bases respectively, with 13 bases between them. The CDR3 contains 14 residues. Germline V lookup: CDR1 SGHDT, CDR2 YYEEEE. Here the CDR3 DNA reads TGTGCCAGCAGCTTGGGCGTCGGGGGTTCTGGCTACACCTTC. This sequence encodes CASSLGVGGSGYTF.

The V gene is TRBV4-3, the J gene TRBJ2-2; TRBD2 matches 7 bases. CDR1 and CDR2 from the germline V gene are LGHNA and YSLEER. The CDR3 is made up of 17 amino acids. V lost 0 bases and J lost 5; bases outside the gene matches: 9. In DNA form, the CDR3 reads TGCGCCAGCAGCCAAGATCATCCGGGAGCGGGGACCGGGGAGCTGTTTTTT. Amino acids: CASSQDHPGAGTGELFF.

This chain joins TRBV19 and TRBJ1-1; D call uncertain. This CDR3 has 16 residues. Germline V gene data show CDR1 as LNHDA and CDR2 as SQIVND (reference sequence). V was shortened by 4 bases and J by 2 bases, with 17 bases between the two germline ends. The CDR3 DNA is TGTGCCAGTAGTACCCACCCGACAAGGGCTAACACTGAAGCTTTCTTT. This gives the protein CASSTHPTRANTEAFF.

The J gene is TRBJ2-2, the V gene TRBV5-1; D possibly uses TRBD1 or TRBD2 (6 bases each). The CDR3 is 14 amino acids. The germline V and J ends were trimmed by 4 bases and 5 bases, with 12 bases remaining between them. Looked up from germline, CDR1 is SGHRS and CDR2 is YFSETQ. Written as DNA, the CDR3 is TGCGCCAGCAGCGAGGGGGGTTATACCGGGGAGCTGTTTTTT. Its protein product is CASSEGGYTGELFF.

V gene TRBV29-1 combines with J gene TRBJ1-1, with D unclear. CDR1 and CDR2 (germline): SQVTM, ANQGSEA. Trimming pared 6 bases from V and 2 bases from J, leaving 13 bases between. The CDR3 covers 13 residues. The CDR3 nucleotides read TGCAGCGTCGGTAGGGTAGACAACACTGAAGCTTTCTTT. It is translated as CSVGRVDNTEAFF. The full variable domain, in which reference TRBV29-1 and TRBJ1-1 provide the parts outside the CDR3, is SAVISQKPSRDICQRGTSLTIQCQVDSQVTMMFWYRQQPGQSLTLIATANQGSEATYESGFVIDKFPISRPNLTFSTLTVSNMSPEDSSIYLCSVGRVDNTEAFFGQGTRLTVV.

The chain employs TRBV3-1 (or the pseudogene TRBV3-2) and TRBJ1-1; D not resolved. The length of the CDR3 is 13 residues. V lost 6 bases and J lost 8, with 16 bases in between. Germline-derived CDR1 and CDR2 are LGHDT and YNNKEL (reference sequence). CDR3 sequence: CASSYSPGIEAFF. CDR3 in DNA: TGTGCCAGCAGTTACTCCCCCGGGATCGAAGCTTTCTTT.

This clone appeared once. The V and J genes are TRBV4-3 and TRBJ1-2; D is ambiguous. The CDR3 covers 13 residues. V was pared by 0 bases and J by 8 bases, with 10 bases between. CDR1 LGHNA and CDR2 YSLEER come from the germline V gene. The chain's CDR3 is CASSQERRGGYTF. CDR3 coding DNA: TGCGCCAGCAGCCAAGAACGCAGAGGGGGCTACACCTTC.

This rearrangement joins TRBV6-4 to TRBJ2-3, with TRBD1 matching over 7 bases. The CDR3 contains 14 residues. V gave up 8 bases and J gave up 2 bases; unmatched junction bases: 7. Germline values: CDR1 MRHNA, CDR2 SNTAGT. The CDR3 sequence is CASSSRGYTDTQYF. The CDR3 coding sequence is TGTGCCAGCTCGAGCAGGGGGTACACAGATACGCAGTATTTT.

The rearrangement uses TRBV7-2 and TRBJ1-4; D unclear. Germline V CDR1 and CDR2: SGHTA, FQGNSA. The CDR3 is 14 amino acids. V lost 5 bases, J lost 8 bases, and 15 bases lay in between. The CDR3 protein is CASSPRFSIEKLFF. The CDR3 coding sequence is TGTGCCAGCAGCCCCCGGTTTTCCATCGAAAAACTGTTTTTT.

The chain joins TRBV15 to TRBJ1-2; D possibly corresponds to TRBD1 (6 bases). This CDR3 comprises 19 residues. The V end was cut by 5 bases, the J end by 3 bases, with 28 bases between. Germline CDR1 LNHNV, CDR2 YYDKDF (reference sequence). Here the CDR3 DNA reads TGTGCCACCAGCGGCTCCCGAGGCAACACCAGGGGAATCGACTATGGCTACACCTTC. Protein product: CATSGSRGNTRGIDYGYTF.

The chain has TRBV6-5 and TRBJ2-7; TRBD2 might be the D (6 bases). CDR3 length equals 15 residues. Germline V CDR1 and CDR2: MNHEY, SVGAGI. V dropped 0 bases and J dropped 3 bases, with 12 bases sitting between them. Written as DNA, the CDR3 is TGTGCCAGCAGTTACTCGAAGTTAGCGGACTACGAGCAGTACTTC. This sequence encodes CASSYSKLADYEQYF.

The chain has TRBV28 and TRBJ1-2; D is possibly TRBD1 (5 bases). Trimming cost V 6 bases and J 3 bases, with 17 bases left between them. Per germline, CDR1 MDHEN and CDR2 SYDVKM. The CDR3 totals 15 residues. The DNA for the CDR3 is TGTGCCAGCAGATGGGGGGGAGGAGGTGACTATGGCTACACCTTC. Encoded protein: CASRWGGGGDYGYTF.

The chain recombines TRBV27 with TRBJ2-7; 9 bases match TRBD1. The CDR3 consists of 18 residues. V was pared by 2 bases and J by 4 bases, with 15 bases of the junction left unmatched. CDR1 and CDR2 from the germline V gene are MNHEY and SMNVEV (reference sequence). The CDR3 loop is CASSLQPGSGTGLYEQYF. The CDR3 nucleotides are TGTGCCAGCAGTTTACAGCCCGGGTCCGGGACAGGGCTTTACGAGCAGTACTTC.

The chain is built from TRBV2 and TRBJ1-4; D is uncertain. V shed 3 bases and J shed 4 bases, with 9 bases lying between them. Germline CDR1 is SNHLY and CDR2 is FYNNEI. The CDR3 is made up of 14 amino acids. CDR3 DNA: TGTGCCAGCAGTGATAACAGCAATAATGAAAAACTGTTTTTT. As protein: CASSDNSNNEKLFF.

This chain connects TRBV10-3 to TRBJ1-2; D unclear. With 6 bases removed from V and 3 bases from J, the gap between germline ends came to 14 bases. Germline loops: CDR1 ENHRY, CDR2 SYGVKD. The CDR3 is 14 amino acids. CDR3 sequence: CAIRGAGRDYGYTF. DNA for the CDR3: TGTGCCATCAGGGGTGCCGGGAGGGACTATGGCTACACCTTC.

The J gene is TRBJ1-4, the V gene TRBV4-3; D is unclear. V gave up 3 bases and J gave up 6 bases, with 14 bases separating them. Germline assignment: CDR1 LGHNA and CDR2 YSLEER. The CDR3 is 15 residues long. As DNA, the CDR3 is TGCGCCAGCAGCCAGCAAGACGGAGCTCATGAAAAACTGTTTTTT. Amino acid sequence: CASSQQDGAHEKLFF.

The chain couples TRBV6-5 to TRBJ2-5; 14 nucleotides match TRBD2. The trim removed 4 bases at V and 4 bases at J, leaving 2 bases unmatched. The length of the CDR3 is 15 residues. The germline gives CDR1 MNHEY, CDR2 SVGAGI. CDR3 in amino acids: CASSLGTSGGETQYF. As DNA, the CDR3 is TGTGCCAGCAGTTTGGGGACTAGCGGGGGAGAGACCCAGTACTTC.

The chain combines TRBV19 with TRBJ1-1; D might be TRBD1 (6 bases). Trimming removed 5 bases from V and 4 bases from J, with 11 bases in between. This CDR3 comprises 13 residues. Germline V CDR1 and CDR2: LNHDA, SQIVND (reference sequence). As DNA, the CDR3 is TGTGCCAGTAGTTTCTCAGGGGCCACTGAAGCTTTCTTT. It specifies CASSFSGATEAFF.

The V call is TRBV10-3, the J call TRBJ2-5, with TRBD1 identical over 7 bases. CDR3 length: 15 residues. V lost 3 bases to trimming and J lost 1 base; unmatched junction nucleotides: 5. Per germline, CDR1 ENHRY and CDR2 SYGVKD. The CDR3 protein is CAISDLRDSQETQYF. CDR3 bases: TGTGCCATCAGTGACCTCCGGGACAGCCAAGAGACCCAGTACTTC.

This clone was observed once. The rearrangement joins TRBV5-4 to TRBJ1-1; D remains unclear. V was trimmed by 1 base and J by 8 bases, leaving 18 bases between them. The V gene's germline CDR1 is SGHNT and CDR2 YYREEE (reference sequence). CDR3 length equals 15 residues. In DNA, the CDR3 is TGTGCCAGCAGCTTGTCCGGGGTAGCGGATAAAGAAGCTTTCTTT. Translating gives CASSLSGVADKEAFF.

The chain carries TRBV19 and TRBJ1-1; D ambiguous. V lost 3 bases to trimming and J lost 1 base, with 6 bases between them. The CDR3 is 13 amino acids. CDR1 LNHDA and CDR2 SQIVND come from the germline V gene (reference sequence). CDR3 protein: CASSIATNTEAFF. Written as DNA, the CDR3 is TGTGCCAGTAGTATTGCGACGAACACTGAAGCTTTCTTT.